This TCR beta chain stems from a study of blood T cell repertoires in COVID-19 (dated by TCRdb to the early 2020s). Concerning the study at large: Samples from collaborators originated in the United States, Italy and Spain and spanned both the acute and convalescent phases of COVID-19. The material from the prospective study consisted of cDNA or gDNA derived from T cells, B-cell-depleted T cells, or PBMCs. Deeply sampled blood TCRbeta repertoires from subjects exposed to, actively infected with, or recovered from COVID-19 were included in the dataset. The repertoires were released in a freely available public database meant as a resource for research on the immune response to SARS-CoV-2. Samples came from the ongoing ImmuneRACE study (first 160 participants) plus 1,254 subjects from 6 global collaborators. The sample metadata nearly always contained a de-identified subject ID, COVID-19 status, age in years and sex. HLA class I and class II types, where available, came from metadata supplied by the sample provider rather than from assay-based typing.

TCRbeta CDR3 regions were amplified from genomic DNA using the immunoSEQ Assay, a bias-controlled multiplex PCR. In the source study's methods: The number of nucleated cells in each sample was estimated by amplification of reference gene primers within the assay. To quantify the absolute abundance of each unique TCRbeta CDR3 rearrangement, sequence reads were collapsed and filtered. For each sample, productive Simpson clonality was calculated as the square root of Simpson's diversity index over productive rearrangements. The table comes from immuneACCESS by way of TCRdb, which keeps in-frame sequences with V and J called. Part of the clones is missing from these tables; in studies checked, under half for an unresolved V gene and the rest for unknown reasons. From that table come the V and J calls and clone size; the DNA was used to work out D and trimming. Within this sample are about 180,000 clones, with about nine tenths of them counted one time only. Under 4.5% of the sample is taken by the ten largest.

Collaborating institutions collected whole blood in K2EDTA tubes following their own protocols. For TCRbeta analysis, collaborator samples were shipped as frozen whole blood, as isolated PBMCs, or as DNA extracted from either sample type. Regarding this clone: No antigen is known for it. No per-base quality is available; no much larger clone lies one base away.

Beyond this particular receptor, the publication reports: The amount of clinical and demographic metadata varied by source and participant and was provided uncurated.

The sample consisted of peripheral blood. This receptor was obtained from a woman in her twenties or thirties with acute or convalescent COVID-19.

The CDR3 region reads CASRDRVSGEQFF. The nucleotide sequence reads as follows: TGTGCCAGCAGGGACAGGGTATCTGGTGAGCAGTTCTTC. In this chain, TRBV7-2 is recombined with TRBJ2-1; 8 junctional bases match TRBD1. The germline V end is reduced by 6 bases and the J end by 9 bases; junction bases left unmatched: 7. CDR1 and CDR2 are drawn from the germline V gene: SGHTA, FQGNSA. From the cysteine through the phenylalanine, the CDR3 covers 13 amino acids. Only the CDR3 region is kept as DNA, spanning 39 bases read in frame from base 1.